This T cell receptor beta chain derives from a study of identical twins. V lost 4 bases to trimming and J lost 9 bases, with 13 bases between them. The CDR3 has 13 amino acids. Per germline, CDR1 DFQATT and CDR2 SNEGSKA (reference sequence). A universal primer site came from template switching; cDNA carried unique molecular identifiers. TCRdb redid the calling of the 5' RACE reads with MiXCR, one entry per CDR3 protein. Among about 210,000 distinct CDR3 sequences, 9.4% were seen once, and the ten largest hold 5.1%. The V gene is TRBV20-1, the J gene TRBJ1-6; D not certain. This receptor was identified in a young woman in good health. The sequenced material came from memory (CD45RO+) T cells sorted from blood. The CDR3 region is CSAKEHIFSPLHF. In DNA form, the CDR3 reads TGCAGTGCTAAGGAGCACATCTTTTCACCCCTCCACTTT.